What follows is one T cell receptor beta chain and its context. Its antigen remains unidentified. The read is 3 residues too short to cover the CDR3 end, so that end is filled in from the germline J gene. The table came from immunoSEQ multiplex PCR; TCRdb's copy has only in-frame clones and leaves some out. The sample holds around 30,000 clones. The data originate from a study of T cells in women clearing cervical HPV infection. Across the whole study: No precancer developed; the control's incident HPV16 infection cleared within 12 months. Case blood drawn at lesion detection; control blood after infection cleared.

General observations from the study: CIN3+ cases had significantly higher TCR repertoire richness than controls, but evenness did not differ.

Germline CDR1 and CDR2: SGHRS and YFSETQ. V was trimmed by 1 base and J by 1 base, leaving 11 bases between them. This CDR3 has 15 amino acids. The sequenced material came from blood buffy coat. This receptor was taken from a woman aged 18 to 75 with a cervical HPV16 infection that either progressed to CIN3+ or cleared (not recorded which). This chain links TRBV5-1 with TRBJ1-1; D uncertain. This chain's CDR3 is CASSLSRVGNTEAFF. The covered CDR3 bases are TGCGCCAGCAGCTTGTCAAGGGTCGGGAACACTGAA.